The entry that follows covers one T cell receptor beta chain sequence. Its antigen is unknown. Trimming at V came to 5 bases and at J to 2 bases, leaving 3 bases not matched to a gene. CDR1 and CDR2 (germline): MDHEN, SYDVKM. CDR3 length equals 14 residues. In TCRdb, the reads were re-called with MiXCR into one record per CDR3 protein. The top ten hold approximately 18% of the sample, which has 150,000 or so distinct CDR3 sequences, roughly 17% seen once. These data belong to a study of T cell repertoires in cytomegalovirus infection. Study information: Matching HLA type, along with CMV infection, was indicated by public TCR beta signatures.

Study-level findings and limits: CMV-specific TCR beta clonotypes restricted by HLA-C dominated the ex vivo response.

Input material: CD8+ T cells from PBMCs. The rearrangement uses TRBV28 and TRBJ1-3; TRBD1 matches at 7 bases. This TCR was recovered from a human donor in good health (CMV status not recorded). Some clones in this sample may be carry-over from other donors' samples. This chain's CDR3 is CASSNQGAGNTIYF. CDR3 nucleotides: TGTGCCAGCAGTAATCAGGGGGCTGGAAACACCATATATTTT.